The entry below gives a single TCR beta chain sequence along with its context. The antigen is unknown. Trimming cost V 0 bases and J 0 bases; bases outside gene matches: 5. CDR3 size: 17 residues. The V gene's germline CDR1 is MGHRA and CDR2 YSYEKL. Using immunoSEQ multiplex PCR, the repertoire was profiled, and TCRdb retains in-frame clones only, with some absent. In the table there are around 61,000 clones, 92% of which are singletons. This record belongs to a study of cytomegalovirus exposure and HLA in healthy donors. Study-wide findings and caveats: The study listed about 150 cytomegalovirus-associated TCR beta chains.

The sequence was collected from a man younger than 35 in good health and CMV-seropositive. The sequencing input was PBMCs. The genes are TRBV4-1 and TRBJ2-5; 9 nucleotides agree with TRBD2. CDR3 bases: TGCGCCAGCAGCCAAGATCCGGCGGGAGGGTACCAAGAGACCCAGTACTTC. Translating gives CASSQDPAGGYQETQYF.